These 29 T cell receptor beta chains originate from one sample sequenced in a study of T-cell reconstitution after alpha-beta-depleted transplantation in children. Unique molecular identifiers were used to barcode this TCRbeta library. TCRdb reanalysed the PCR reads using MiXCR and keeps one entry per CDR3 protein. The sample carries around 100,000 distinct CDR3 sequences, approximately 10% recorded once. This sample comprised PBMCs, obtained before TCRalphabeta/CD19-depleted stem cell transplant. All receptors come from a boy aged 2 to 9 with acute lymphoblastic leukemia, due to receive a stem cell transplant.

This clonotype was seen a few times. The chain links TRBV3-1 to TRBJ1-1; D not certain. V was trimmed by 4 bases and J by 3 bases, leaving 9 bases between them. Germline V gives CDR1 LGHDT, CDR2 YNNKEL (reference sequence). The CDR3 is 13 amino acids. CDR3 loop: CASSPSLDTEAFF. The DNA of the CDR3 is TGTGCCAGCAGCCCTTCTTTAGACACTGAAGCTTTCTTT.

This clonotype showed up just a few times. This chain connects TRBV14 to TRBJ1-1, with D possibly being TRBD1 (5 bases). The V end was cut by 1 base, the J end by 4 bases, with 7 bases between. The CDR3 contains 13 residues. Per germline, CDR1 SGHDN and CDR2 FVKESK. The CDR3: CASSQGRGTEAFF. The DNA of the CDR3 is TGTGCCAGCAGCCAAGGAAGGGGCACTGAAGCTTTCTTT.

There are many counts of this clonotype. The chain combines TRBV20-1 with TRBJ2-1; tentative D call: TRBD2 (5 bases). CDR1 DFQATT and CDR2 SNEGSKA come from the germline V gene (reference sequence). The V and J ends lost 6 bases and 4 bases respectively, with 13 bases between them. CDR3 length equals 13 residues. CDR3: CSAERGRYNEQFF. The CDR3 nucleotides read TGCAGTGCGGAGCGTGGGAGATACAATGAGCAGTTCTTC.

This chain connects TRBV20-1 to TRBJ2-2; D is possibly TRBD1 (5 bases). V lost 5 bases and J 6 bases, leaving 10 bases between the germline ends. CDR1 and CDR2 (germline): DFQATT, SNEGSKA (reference sequence). The CDR3 loop spans 12 amino acids. The CDR3: CSARTRAGELFF. Written as DNA, the CDR3 is TGCAGTGCTCGGACAAGGGCCGGGGAGCTGTTTTTT.

Notes on this clonotype: This clone may be a read error of a much larger clone one base away. V and J are TRBV3-1 and TRBJ2-1; possibly TRBD2 for D (6 bases). CDR1 and CDR2 from the germline V gene are LGHDT and YNNKEL (reference sequence). V lost 0 bases to trimming and J lost 4 bases, with 16 bases between them. This CDR3 is built from 17 residues. The CDR3 is CASSQDHRSSGYNEQFF. CDR3 in DNA: TGTGCCAGCAGCCAAGATCATAGGAGTAGCGGTTACAATGAGCAGTTCTTC.

CDR3 bases: TGTGCCAGCAGCGACCCAAAGCGGGAGGGCCCAGATACGCAGTATTTT. This sequence encodes CASSDPKREGPDTQYF. The chain has TRBV7-6 and TRBJ2-3; 10 bases align to TRBD2. Germline V gene lookup returns CDR1 SGHVS and CDR2 FNYEAQ. This CDR3 is 16 amino acids long. After removal of 5 bases from V and 4 bases from J, the junction contained 9 bases not matched to a gene.

Only a few counts were recorded for this clonotype. J is TRBJ2-4 and V is TRBV6-1; D may be TRBD2 (6 bases). From germline, CDR1 is MNHNS and CDR2 SASEGT. The CDR3 has 16 amino acids. Trimming took off 6 bases at V and 5 bases at J, with 20 bases between the two ends. As DNA, the CDR3 is TGTGCCAGCAGGAAAGGAGGGCCAGGGTCGGAAAACATTCAGTACTTC. Protein sequence: CASRKGGPGSENIQYF.

This clonotype was seen repeatedly, ten times or more. V usage is TRBV12-3 or TRBV12-4 and J usage is TRBJ2-7; weak D call: TRBD2 (6 bases). Between the trimmed V and J ends, which lost 3 bases and 6 bases, there was a span of 9 bases. The CDR3 spans 12 residues. The CDR3 region has the DNA TGTGCCAGCAGTTTCGCGGGACTCGAGCAGTACTTC. Its translation is CASSFAGLEQYF.

The CDR3 DNA sequence: TGTGCCAGCATCTCGGGTGGTCTAGCGGAGTCGAACACCGGGGAGCTGTTTTTT. It codes for CASISGGLAESNTGELFF. The V and J genes are TRBV11-1 and TRBJ2-2; 7 bases are shared with TRBD2. This CDR3 region has 18 residues. From germline, CDR1 is SGHAT and CDR2 FQDESV (reference sequence). V lost 7 bases, J lost 0 bases, and 14 bases stayed unmatched.

This clonotype was recorded many times. The chain is built from TRBV10-2 and TRBJ2-7, with a tentative D call TRBD2 (6 bases). Germline assignment: CDR1 WSHSY and CDR2 SAAADI. CDR3 length: 15 amino acids. V was clipped by 2 bases and J by 3 bases, with 14 bases between them. CDR3 sequence: CASSEGRQVGYEQYF. As DNA, the CDR3 is TGCGCCAGCAGTGAGGGGAGGCAAGTAGGCTACGAGCAGTACTTC.

In its sample, this clonotype was seen a few times. V and J are TRBV25-1 and TRBJ2-3, with a weak D call TRBD1 (5 bases). Trimming stripped 4 bases from V and 0 bases from J, with 8 bases between. The germline CDR1 and CDR2 sequences are MGHDK and SYGVNS. The CDR3 is made up of 14 amino acids. CDR3 nucleotide sequence: TGTGCCAGCAGTGGGGGCTCTAGCACAGATACGCAGTATTTT. Translating it yields CASSGGSSTDTQYF.

The CDR3 spells CASSFRLGDNEQFF. The CDR3 coding sequence is TGTGCCAGCAGCTTTCGCCTGGGGGACAATGAGCAGTTCTTC. The chain carries TRBV7-2 and TRBJ2-1; the D call may be TRBD1 or TRBD2 (5 bases each). The V end lost 3 bases, the J end lost 5 bases, and 11 bases lay between the germline ends. The CDR3 sequence is 14 residues long. CDR1 is SGHTA and CDR2 is FQGNSA in the germline V gene.

V usage is TRBV5-1 and J usage is TRBJ2-7; D may be TRBD2 (6 bases). V was cut by 0 bases and J by 2 bases, with 9 bases left in between. In germline, CDR1 is SGHRS, CDR2 YFSETQ. This CDR3 spans 14 amino acids. CDR3 nucleotides: TGCGCCAGCAGCTTGGTCGGGAGCCCCTACGAGCAGTACTTC. It yields the protein CASSLVGSPYEQYF.

Ten or more counts support this clonotype. V usage is TRBV3-1 and J usage is TRBJ2-7; TRBD1 might be the D (6 bases). V was cut by 4 bases and J by 0 bases, with 22 bases left in between. The V gene's germline CDR1 is LGHDT and CDR2 YNNKEL (reference sequence). The CDR3 runs 18 residues. The CDR3 coding sequence is TGTGCCAGCAGCCCCCAACTGACAGGAGGCGGGCTCTCCTACGAGCAGTACTTC. Translated: CASSPQLTGGGLSYEQYF.

This clonotype was seen ten or more times. This chain joins TRBV12-3 or TRBV12-4 and TRBJ1-2; weak D call: TRBD1 (5 bases). V was pared by 1 base and J by 4 bases, with 10 bases between. The CDR3 runs 14 residues. The CDR3 spells CASSLVDRAYGYTF. In nucleotides, the CDR3 is TGTGCCAGCAGTTTAGTTGACAGAGCCTATGGCTACACCTTC.

This clonotype was seen a handful of times. The chain joins TRBV12-3 or TRBV12-4 to TRBJ2-1; possibly TRBD2 for D (6 bases). The ends were cut back, 7 bases at V and 6 bases at J, with 19 bases in the middle. This CDR3 contains 15 residues. The CDR3 protein is CASTPSSVLGNEQFF. CDR3 nucleotide sequence: TGTGCCAGCACCCCTTCTAGCGTTTTAGGCAATGAGCAGTTCTTC.

There are many counts of this clonotype. This chain uses TRBV20-1 with TRBJ2-2; perhaps TRBD2 as D (6 bases). Trimming stripped 3 bases from V and 10 bases from J, with 15 bases between. There are 13 residues in the CDR3. Germline lookup yields CDR1 DFQATT and CDR2 SNEGSKA (reference sequence). The CDR3 region has the DNA TGCAGTGCTAGCTCGGGGACTGAGAAGGAGCTGTTTTTT. It is translated as CSASSGTEKELFF.

The sample holds a few counts of this clonotype. The chain combines TRBV12-3 or TRBV12-4 with TRBJ2-3; 9 nucleotides align to TRBD2. V shed 2 bases and J 4 bases; nucleotides not matched to a gene: 13. The CDR3 sequence is 18 residues long. CDR3 amino acids: CASSLRGRLAEGPDTQYF. CDR3 in DNA: TGTGCCAGCAGTTTAAGGGGCCGACTAGCGGAGGGCCCAGATACGCAGTATTTT.

V is TRBV18 and J is TRBJ2-1; TRBD2 matches at 14 bases. Germline lookup yields CDR1 KGHSH and CDR2 LQKENI. V lost 4 bases and J lost 8; bases outside the gene matches: 4. The CDR3 totals 15 residues. CDR3 DNA: TGTGCCAGCTCACAAGGACTAGCGGGAGGATATGAGCAGTTCTTC. It is translated as CASSQGLAGGYEQFF.

The chain links TRBV20-1 to TRBJ2-1; no clear D gene. Germline lookup yields CDR1 DFQATT and CDR2 SNEGSKA (reference sequence). V lost 6 bases and J 3 bases, leaving 18 bases between the germline ends. There are 15 residues in the CDR3. As DNA, the CDR3 is TGCAGTGCGCCGGACCCGGAATACTTCTACAATGAGCAGTTCTTC. It yields the protein CSAPDPEYFYNEQFF.

There are a few counts of this clonotype. The gene calls are TRBV11-2 and TRBJ2-7; D might be TRBD2 (6 bases). The V and J ends lost 1 base and 5 bases respectively, with 18 bases between them. Per the germline V gene, CDR1 is SGHAT and CDR2 is FQNNGV. The CDR3 is made up of 16 amino acids. Written as DNA, the CDR3 is TGTGCCAGCAGCTTAGGAGACGGGACTGGATGGCACGAGCAGTACTTC. It translates to CASSLGDGTGWHEQYF.

This chain links TRBV5-5 with TRBJ1-3; D call uncertain. The CDR3 runs to 15 residues. Germline V gene sequence: CDR1 SGHKS, CDR2 YYEKEE (reference sequence). V lost 2 bases and J 0 bases, leaving 9 bases between the germline ends. CDR3: CASSFTALSGNTIYF. The DNA of the CDR3 is TGTGCCAGCAGCTTTACTGCCCTCTCTGGAAACACCATATATTTT.

This clonotype was recorded at least ten times. The V gene is TRBV24-1, the J gene TRBJ2-7; D is perhaps TRBD1 (5 bases). V was cut by 5 bases and J by 6 bases, with 16 bases left in between. This CDR3 has 14 residues. CDR1 KGHDR and CDR2 SFDVKD come from the germline V gene. The CDR3 DNA follows: TGTGCCACCAGTGCTGGAATCTGGGGCTCCGAGCAGTACTTC. Translated: CATSAGIWGSEQYF.

There are many counts of this clonotype. V gene TRBV20-1 combines with J gene TRBJ2-5, with D maybe TRBD1 (6 bases). This CDR3 has 15 amino acids. Germline V gene sequence: CDR1 DFQATT, CDR2 SNEGSKA (reference sequence). V was clipped by 5 bases and J by 2 bases, with 18 bases between them. CDR3 amino acids: CSASSGQGNQETQYF. CDR3 in DNA: TGCAGTGCTTCGTCGGGACAAGGAAATCAAGAGACCCAGTACTTC.

The rearrangement links TRBV5-1 to TRBJ2-3; no reliable D call. The CDR3 covers 13 residues. Germline CDR1 SGHRS, CDR2 YFSETQ. V was cut by 4 bases and J by 10 bases, with 16 bases left in between. The CDR3 here is CASSGNRDSAQYF. Here the CDR3 DNA reads TGCGCCAGCAGCGGAAATAGGGATTCGGCGCAGTATTTT.

This clonotype was seen more than once but under ten times. The genes are TRBV12-3 or TRBV12-4 and TRBJ1-1; D is uncertain. The ends were cut back, 6 bases at V and 8 bases at J, with 13 bases in the middle. This CDR3 is built from 12 residues. CDR3 in DNA: TGTGCCAGCAGACGTGGGCAGGTGGAAGCTTTCTTT. Amino acids: CASRRGQVEAFF.

The chain carries TRBV28 and TRBJ1-1; D is perhaps TRBD1 (6 bases). Trimming shortened V by 2 bases and J by 2 bases, and 9 bases separated the two germline ends. This CDR3 spans 14 amino acids. In germline, CDR1 is MDHEN, CDR2 SYDVKM. In DNA, the CDR3 is TGTGCCAGCAGTTTACCAGGGGATAACACTGAAGCTTTCTTT. Its protein is CASSLPGDNTEAFF.

This clonotype has more than one count but fewer than ten. This sequence joins TRBV20-1 and TRBJ2-1, with 7 bases matching TRBD2. Trimming cost V 1 base and J 6 bases; bases outside gene matches: 9. Germline assignment: CDR1 DFQATT and CDR2 SNEGSKA (reference sequence). This CDR3 contains 15 residues. CDR3 DNA sequence: TGCAGTGCTAGAGGTGACGGGAGGACTGGCAATGAGCAGTTCTTC. Encoded protein: CSARGDGRTGNEQFF.

This clonotype was recorded at least ten times. The chain couples TRBV3-1 to TRBJ1-2; the D is unclear. From germline, CDR1 is LGHDT and CDR2 YNNKEL (reference sequence). V dropped 0 bases and J dropped 8 bases, with 4 bases sitting between them. CDR3 length: 11 residues. In DNA, the CDR3 is TGTGCCAGCAGCCAAGATCGGGGCTACACCTTC. Translated, it gives CASSQDRGYTF.